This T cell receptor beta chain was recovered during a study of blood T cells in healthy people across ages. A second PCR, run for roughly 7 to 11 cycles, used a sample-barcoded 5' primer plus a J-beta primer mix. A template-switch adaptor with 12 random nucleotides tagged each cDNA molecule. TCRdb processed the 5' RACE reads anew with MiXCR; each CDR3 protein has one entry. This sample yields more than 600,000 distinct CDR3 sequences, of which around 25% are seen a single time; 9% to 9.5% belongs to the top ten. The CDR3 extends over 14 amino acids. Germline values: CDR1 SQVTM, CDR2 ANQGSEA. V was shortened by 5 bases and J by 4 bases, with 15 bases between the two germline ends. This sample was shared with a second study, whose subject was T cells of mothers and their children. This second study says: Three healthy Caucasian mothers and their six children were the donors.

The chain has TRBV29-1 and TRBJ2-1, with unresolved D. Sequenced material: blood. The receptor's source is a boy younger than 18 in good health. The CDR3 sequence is CSVPPGQEYNEQFF. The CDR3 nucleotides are TGCAGCGTTCCCCCTGGGCAGGAATACAATGAGCAGTTCTTC.